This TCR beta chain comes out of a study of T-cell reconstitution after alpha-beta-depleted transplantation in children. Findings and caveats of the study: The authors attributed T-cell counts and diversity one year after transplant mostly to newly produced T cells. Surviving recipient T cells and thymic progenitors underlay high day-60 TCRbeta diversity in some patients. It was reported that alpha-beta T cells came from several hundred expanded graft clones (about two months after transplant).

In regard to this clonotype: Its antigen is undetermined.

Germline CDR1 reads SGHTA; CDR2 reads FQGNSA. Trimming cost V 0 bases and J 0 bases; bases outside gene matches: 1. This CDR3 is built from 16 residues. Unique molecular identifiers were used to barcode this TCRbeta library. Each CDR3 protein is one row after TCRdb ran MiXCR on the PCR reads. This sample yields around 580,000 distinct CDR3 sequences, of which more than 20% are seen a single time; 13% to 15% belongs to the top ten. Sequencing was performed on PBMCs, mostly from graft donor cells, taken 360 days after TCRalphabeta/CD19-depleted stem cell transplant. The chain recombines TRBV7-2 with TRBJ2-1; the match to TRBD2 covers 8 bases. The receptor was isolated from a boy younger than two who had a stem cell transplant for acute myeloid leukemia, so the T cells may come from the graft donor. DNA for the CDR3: TGTGCCAGCAGCTTAGCCGGGACTAGCTCCTACAATGAGCAGTTCTTC. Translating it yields CASSLAGTSSYNEQFF.